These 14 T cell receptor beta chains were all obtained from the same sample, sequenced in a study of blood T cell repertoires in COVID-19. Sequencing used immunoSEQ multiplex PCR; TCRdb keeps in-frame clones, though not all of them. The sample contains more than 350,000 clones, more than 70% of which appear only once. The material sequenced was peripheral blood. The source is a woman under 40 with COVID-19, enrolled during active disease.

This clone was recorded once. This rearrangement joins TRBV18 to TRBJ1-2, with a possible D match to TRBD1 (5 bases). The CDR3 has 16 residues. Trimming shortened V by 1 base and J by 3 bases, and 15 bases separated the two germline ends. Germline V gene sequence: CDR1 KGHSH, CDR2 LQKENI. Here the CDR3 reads CASSPLPQGSDYGYTF. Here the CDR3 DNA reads TGTGCCAGCTCACCACTTCCCCAGGGCAGTGACTATGGCTACACCTTC.

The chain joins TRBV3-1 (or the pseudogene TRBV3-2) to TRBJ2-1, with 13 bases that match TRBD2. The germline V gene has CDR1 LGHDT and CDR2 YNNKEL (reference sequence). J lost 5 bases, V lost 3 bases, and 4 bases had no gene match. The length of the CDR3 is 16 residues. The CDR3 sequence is CASSQGLAGIHNEQFF. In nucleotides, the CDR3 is TGTGCCAGCAGCCAGGGACTAGCGGGGATCCACAATGAGCAGTTCTTC.

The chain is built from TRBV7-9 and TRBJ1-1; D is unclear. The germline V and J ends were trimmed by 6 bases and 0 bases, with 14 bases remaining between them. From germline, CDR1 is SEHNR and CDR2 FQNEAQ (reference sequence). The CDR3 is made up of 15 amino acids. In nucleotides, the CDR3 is TGTGCCAGCAGGGAGGACGGACGTTTGAACACTGAAGCTTTCTTT. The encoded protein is CASREDGRLNTEAFF.

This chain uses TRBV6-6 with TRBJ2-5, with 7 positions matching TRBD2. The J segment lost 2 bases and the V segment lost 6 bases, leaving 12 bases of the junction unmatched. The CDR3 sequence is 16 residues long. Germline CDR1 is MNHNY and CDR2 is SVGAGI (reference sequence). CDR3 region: CASSPWGAGIQETQYF. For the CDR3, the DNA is TGTGCCAGCAGCCCCTGGGGAGCGGGGATTCAAGAGACCCAGTACTTC.

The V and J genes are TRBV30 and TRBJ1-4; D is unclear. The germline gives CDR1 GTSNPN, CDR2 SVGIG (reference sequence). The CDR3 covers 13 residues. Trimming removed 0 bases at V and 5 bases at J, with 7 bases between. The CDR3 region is CAWSVRWNEKLFF. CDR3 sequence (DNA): TGTGCCTGGAGTGTACGGTGGAATGAAAAACTGTTTTTT.

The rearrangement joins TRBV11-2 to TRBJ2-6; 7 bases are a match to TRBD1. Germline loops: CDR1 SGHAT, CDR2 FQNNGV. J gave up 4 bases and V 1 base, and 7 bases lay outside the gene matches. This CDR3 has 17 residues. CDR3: CASSLAIDRAGANVLTF. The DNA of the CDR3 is TGTGCCAGCAGCTTAGCCATCGACAGGGCCGGGGCCAACGTCCTGACTTTC. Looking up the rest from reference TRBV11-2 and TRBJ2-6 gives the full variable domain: EAGVAQSPRYKIIEKRQSVAFWCNPISGHATLYWYQQILGQGPKLLIQFQNNGVVDDSQLPKDRFSAERLKGVDSTLKIQPAKLEDSAVYLCASSLAIDRAGANVLTFGAGSRLTVL.

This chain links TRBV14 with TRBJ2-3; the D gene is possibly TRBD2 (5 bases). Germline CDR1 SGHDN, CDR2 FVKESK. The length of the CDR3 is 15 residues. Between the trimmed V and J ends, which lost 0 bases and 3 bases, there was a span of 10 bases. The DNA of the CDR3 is TGTGCCAGCAGCCAAGACACGGGGAGTACAGATACGCAGTATTTT. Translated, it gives CASSQDTGSTDTQYF.

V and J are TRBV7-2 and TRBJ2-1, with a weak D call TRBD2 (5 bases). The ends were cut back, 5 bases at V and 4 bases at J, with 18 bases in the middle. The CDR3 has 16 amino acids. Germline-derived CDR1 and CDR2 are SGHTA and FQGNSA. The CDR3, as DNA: TGTGCCAGCAGCGGAGGACGTAGCTCTCCTTACAATGAGCAGTTCTTC. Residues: CASSGGRSSPYNEQFF.

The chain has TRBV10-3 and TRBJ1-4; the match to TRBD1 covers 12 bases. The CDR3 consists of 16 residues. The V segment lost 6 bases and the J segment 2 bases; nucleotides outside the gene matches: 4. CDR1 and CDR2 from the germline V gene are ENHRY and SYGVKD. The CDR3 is CAISGTGGMTNEKLFF. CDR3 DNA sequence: TGTGCCATCAGCGGGACAGGGGGCATGACTAATGAAAAACTGTTTTTT.

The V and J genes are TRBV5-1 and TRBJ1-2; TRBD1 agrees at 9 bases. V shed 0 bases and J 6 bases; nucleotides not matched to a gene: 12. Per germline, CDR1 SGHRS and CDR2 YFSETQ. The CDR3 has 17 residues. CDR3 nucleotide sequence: TGCGCCAGCAGCTTGGACGGAGCGGGACAGGGACGTGATGGCTACACCTTC. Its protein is CASSLDGAGQGRDGYTF.

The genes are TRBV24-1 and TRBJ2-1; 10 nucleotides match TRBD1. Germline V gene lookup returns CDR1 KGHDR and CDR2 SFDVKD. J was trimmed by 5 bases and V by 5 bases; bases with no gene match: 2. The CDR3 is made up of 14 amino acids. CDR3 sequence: CATSGGTGDNEQFF. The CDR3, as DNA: TGTGCCACCAGTGGCGGGACAGGGGACAATGAGCAGTTCTTC.

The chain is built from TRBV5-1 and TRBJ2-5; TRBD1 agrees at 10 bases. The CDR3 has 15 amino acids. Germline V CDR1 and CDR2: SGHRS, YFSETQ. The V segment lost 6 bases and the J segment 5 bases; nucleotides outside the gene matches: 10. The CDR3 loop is CASTPWTGGGETQYF. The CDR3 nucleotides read TGCGCCAGCACACCTTGGACAGGGGGAGGGGAGACCCAGTACTTC.

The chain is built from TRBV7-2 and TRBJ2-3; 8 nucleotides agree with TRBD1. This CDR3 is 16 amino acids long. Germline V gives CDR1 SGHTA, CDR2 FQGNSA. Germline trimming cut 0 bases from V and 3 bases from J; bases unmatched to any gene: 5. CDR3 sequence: CASSLARNRGTDTQYF. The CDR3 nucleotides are TGTGCCAGCAGCTTAGCGCGGAACAGGGGGACAGATACGCAGTATTTT.

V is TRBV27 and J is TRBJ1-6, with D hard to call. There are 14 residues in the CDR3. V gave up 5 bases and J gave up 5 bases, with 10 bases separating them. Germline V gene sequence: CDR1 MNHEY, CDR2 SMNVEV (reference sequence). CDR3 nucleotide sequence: TGTGCCAGCAGTCCACGAGAGGATAATTCACCCCTCCACTTT. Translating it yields CASSPREDNSPLHF.